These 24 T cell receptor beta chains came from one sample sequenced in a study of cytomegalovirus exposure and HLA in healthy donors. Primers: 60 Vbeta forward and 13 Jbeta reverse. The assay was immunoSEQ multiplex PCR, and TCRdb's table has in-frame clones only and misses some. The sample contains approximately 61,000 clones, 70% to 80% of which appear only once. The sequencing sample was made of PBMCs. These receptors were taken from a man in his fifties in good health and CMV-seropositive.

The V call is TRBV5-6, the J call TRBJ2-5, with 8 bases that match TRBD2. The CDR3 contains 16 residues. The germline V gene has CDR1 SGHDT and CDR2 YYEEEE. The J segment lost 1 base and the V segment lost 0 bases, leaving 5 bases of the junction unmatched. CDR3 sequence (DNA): TGTGCCAGCAGCTTGGGAACGGGGGGGCTCCAAGAGACCCAGTACTTC. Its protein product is CASSLGTGGLQETQYF.

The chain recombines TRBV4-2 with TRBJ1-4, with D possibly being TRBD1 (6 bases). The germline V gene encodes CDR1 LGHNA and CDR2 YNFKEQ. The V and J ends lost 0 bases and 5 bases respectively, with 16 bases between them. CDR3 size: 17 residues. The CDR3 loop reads CASSQDLYGTQNEKLFF. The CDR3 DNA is TGTGCCAGCAGCCAAGATCTGTACGGGACACAGAATGAAAAACTGTTTTTT.

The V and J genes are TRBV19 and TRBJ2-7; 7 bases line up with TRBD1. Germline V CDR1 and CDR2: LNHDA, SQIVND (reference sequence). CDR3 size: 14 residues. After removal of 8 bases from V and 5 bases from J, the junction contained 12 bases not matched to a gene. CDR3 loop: CASSAGTVVHEQYF. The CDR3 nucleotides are TGTGCCAGTTCGGCCGGGACAGTCGTCCACGAGCAGTACTTC. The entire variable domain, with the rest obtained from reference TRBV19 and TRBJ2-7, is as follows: DGGITQSPKYLFRKEGQNVTLSCEQNLNHDAMYWYRQDPGQGLRLIYYSQIVNDFQKGDIAEGYSVSREKKESFPLTVTSAQKNPTAFYLCASSAGTVVHEQYFGPGTRLTVT.

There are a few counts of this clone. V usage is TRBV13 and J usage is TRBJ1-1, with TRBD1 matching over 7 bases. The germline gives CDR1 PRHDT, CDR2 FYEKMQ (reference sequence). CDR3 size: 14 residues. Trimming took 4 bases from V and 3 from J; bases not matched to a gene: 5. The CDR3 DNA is TGTGCCAGCAGCTACGTACAGGGGTACACTGAAGCTTTCTTT. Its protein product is CASSYVQGYTEAFF.

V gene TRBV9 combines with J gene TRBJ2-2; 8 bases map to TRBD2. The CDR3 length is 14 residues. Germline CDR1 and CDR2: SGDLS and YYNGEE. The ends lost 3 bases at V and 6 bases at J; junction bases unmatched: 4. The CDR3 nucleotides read TGTGCCAGCAGCGCGAGACTAGCGTCCGGGGAGCTGTTTTTT. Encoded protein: CASSARLASGELFF.

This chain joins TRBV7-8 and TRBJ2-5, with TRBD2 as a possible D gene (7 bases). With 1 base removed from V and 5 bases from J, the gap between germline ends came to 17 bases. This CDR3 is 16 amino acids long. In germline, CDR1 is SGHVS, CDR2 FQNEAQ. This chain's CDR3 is CASSLVAAGARETQYF. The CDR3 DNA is TGTGCCAGCAGCTTAGTTGCGGCGGGGGCCCGGGAGACCCAGTACTTC.

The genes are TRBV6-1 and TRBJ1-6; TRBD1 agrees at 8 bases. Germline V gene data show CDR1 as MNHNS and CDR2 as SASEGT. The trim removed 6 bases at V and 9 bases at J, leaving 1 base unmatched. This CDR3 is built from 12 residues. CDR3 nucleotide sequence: TGTGCCAGCAGGACAGGGGTTTCACCCCTCCACTTT. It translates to CASRTGVSPLHF.

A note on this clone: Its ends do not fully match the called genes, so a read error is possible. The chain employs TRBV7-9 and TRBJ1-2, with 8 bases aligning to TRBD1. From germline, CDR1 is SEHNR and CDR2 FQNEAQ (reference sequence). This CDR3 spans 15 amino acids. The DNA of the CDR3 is TGTTCCAGCAGCACCCGGACAGGGTTAACCTATGGCTACACCTTC. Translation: CSSSTRTGLTYGYTF.

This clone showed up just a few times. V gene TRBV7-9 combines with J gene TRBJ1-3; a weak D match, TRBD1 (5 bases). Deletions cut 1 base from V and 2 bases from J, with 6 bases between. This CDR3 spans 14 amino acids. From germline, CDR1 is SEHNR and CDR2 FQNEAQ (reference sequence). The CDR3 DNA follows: TGTGCCAGCAGCTTAGGGGGGGCTGGAAACACCATATATTTT. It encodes CASSLGGAGNTIYF.

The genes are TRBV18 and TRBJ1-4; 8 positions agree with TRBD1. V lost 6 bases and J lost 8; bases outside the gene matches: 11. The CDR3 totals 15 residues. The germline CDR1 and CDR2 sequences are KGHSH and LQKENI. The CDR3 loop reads CASSYLGQGQEKLFF. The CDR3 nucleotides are TGTGCCAGCTCTTACCTCGGACAGGGTCAGGAAAAACTGTTTTTT.

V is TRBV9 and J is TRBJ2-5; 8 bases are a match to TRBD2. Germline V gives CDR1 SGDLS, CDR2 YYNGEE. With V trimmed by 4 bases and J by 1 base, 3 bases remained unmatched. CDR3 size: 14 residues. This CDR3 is CASSPRGGQETQYF. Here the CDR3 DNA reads TGTGCCAGCAGCCCTCGGGGGGGCCAAGAGACCCAGTACTTC.

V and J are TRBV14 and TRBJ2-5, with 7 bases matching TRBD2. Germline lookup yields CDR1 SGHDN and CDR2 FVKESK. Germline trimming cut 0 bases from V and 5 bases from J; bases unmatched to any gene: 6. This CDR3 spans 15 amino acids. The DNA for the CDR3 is TGTGCCAGCAGCCAAGAACGAACGCGGGGGGAGACCCAGTACTTC. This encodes CASSQERTRGETQYF.

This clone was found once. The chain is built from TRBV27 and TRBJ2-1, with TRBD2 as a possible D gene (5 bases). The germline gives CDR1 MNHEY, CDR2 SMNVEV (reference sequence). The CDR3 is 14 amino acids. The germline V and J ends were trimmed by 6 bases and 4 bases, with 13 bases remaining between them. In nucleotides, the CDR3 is TGTGCCAGCAGAATCGGACTGAATTACAATGAGCAGTTCTTC. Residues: CASRIGLNYNEQFF.

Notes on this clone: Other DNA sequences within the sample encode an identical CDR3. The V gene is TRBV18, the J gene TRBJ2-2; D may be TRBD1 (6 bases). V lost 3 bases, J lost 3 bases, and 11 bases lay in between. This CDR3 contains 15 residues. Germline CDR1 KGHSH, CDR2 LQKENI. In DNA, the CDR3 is TGTGCCAGCTCACCGGGACAAGGGGACACCGGGGAGCTGTTTTTT. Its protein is CASSPGQGDTGELFF.

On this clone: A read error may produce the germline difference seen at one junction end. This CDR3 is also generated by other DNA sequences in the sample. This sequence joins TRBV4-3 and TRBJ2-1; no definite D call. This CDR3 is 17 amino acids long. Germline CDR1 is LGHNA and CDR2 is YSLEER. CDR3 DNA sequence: TGCGCCAGCAGTCAAGATATGATCGTACTCATTTACAATGAGCAGTTCTTC. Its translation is CASSQDMIVLIYNEQFF.

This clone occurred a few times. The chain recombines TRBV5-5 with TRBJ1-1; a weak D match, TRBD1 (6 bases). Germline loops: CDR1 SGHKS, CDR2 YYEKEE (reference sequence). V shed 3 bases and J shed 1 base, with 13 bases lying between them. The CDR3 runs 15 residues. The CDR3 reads CASSWTGGGNTEAFF. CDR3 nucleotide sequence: TGTGCCAGCAGCTGGACGGGAGGGGGGAACACTGAAGCTTTCTTT.

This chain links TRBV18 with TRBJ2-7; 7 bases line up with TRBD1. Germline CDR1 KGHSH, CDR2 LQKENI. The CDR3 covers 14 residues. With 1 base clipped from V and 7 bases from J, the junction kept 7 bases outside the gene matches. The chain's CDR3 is CASSPRDRFFEQYF. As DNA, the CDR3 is TGTGCCAGCTCACCACGGGACAGATTCTTTGAGCAGTACTTC.

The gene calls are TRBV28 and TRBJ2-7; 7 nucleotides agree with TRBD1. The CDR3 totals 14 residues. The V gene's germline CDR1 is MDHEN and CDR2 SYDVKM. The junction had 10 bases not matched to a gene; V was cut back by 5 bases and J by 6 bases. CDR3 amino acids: CASSPRGGASEQYF. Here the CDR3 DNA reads TGTGCCAGCAGTCCCAGAGGGGGCGCTTCCGAGCAGTACTTC.

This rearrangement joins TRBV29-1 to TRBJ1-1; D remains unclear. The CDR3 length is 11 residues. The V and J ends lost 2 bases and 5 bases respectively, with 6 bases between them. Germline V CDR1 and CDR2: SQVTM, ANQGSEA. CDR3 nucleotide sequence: TGCAGCGTTGAATATCTTACTGAAGCTTTCTTT. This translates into CSVEYLTEAFF. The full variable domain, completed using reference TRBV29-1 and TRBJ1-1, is SAVISQKPSRDICQRGTSLTIQCQVDSQVTMMFWYRQQPGQSLTLIATANQGSEATYESGFVIDKFPISRPNLTFSTLTVSNMSPEDSSIYLCSVEYLTEAFFGQGTRLTVV.

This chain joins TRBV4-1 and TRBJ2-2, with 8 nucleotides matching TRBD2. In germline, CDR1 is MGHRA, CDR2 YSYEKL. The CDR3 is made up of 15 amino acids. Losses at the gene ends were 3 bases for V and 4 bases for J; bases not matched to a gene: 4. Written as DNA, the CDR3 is TGCGCCAGCAGCCAGGACGGGAGGGTCACCGGGGAGCTGTTTTTT. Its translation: CASSQDGRVTGELFF.

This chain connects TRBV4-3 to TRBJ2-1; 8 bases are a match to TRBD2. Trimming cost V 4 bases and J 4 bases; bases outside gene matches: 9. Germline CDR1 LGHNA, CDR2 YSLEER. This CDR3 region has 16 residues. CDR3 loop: CASSPRDGGRYNEQFF. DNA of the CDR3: TGCGCCAGCAGCCCAAGAGATGGCGGGAGGTACAATGAGCAGTTCTTC.

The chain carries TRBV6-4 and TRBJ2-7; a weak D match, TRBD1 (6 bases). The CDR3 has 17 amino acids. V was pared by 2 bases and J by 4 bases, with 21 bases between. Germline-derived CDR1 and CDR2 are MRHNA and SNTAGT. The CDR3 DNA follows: TGTGCCAGCAGTGACGCCCGGACAGACTTCCCTCGATACGAGCAGTACTTC. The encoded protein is CASSDARTDFPRYEQYF.

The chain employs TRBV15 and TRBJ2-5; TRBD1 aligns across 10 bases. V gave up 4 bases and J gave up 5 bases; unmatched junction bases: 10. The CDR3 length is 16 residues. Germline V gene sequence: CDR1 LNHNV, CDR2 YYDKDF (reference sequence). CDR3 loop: CATSTNDRGLLETQYF. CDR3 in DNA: TGTGCCACCAGCACAAACGACAGGGGGCTTCTGGAGACCCAGTACTTC.

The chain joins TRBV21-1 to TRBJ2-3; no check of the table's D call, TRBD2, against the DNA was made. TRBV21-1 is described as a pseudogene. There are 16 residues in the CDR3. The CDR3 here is CASSTLAGGCTDTQYF. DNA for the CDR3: TGTGCCAGCAGCACTCTAGCGGGGGGTTGCACAGATACGCAGTATTTT.